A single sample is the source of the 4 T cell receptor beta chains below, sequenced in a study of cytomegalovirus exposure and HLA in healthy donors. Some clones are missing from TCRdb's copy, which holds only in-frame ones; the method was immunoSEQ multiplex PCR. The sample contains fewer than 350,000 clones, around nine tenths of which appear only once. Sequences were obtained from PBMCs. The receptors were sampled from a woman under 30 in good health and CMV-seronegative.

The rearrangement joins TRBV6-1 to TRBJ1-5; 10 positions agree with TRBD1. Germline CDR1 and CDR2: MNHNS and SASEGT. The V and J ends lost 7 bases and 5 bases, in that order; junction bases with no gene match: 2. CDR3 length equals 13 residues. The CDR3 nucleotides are TGTGCCAGCATCGGACAGGGGGATCAGCCCCAGCATTTT. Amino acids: CASIGQGDQPQHF.

The CDR3 sequence is CASSSSTGAIGTDTQYF. The CDR3 region has the DNA TGCGCCAGCAGCTCATCGACAGGGGCAATTGGGACAGATACGCAGTATTTT. The chain joins TRBV5-1 to TRBJ2-3; 8 nucleotides align to TRBD1. V dropped 3 bases and J dropped 3; count of bases not matched to a gene: 12. Per germline, CDR1 SGHRS and CDR2 YFSETQ. CDR3 size: 17 residues.

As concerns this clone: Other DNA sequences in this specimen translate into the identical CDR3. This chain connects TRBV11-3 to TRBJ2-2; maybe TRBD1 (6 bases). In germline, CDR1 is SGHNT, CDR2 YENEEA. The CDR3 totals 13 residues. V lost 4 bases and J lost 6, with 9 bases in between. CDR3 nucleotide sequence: TGTGCCAGCAGCTCCAGGGGACCCGGGGAGCTGTTTTTT. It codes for CASSSRGPGELFF.

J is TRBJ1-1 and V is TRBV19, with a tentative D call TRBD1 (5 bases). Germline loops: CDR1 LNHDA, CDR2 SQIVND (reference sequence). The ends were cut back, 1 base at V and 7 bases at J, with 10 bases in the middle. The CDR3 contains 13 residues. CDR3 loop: CASSIARQSEAFF. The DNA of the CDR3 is TGTGCCAGTAGTATAGCTAGACAGAGTGAAGCTTTCTTT.